This TCR beta chain was sequenced for a study of Graves' ophthalmopathy and Graves' hyperthyroidism. Points on this clonotype: Its antigen remains unknown.

Absence of ophthalmopathy within 18 months of follow-up defined stable hyperthyroidism. Investigators amplified TCR beta CDR3 regions from RNA transcripts. RT-PCR with HTBI primers came first, then second-round multiplex PCR. TCRdb recomputed calls from the multiplex PCR reads with MiXCR, one row per CDR3 protein. The sample includes 350,000 to 450,000 distinct CDR3 sequences, 21% seen only once; the top ten take around 3.2%. The CDR3 has 13 residues. Germline values: CDR1 MNHNS, CDR2 SASEGT. Trimming left V 9 bases short and J 4 bases short, with 13 bases between. Study-level results: The model predicted progression of ophthalmopathy with a sensitivity of roughly 70%, and its specificity was approximately 77%.

The sample taken for sequencing was peripheral blood. The TCR was taken from a woman under 30 with stable Graves' hyperthyroidism. This chain uses TRBV6-1 with TRBJ1-5; D ambiguous. CDR3 sequence reads: CASSTAENQPQHF. CDR3 nucleotides: TGTGCCAGTTCGACGGCCGAGAATCAGCCCCAGCATTTT.